This TCR beta chain was sequenced during a study of early T cells in non-severe SARS-CoV-2 infection. TCRdb itself ran the 5' RACE reads through MiXCR, one entry per CDR3 protein. Here the sample spans approximately 26,000 distinct CDR3 sequences, around 4% being singletons. The sample holds many counts of this clonotype. The length of the CDR3 is 12 residues. Per germline, CDR1 SGHTA and CDR2 FQGNSA. V was pared by 5 bases and J by 9 bases, with 3 bases of the junction left unmatched. The source material was whole blood. The TCR was taken from an adult who was a healthcare worker with PCR-confirmed SARS-CoV-2 infection or an uninfected control (not recorded which). V is TRBV7-2 and J is TRBJ2-1; 8 bases line up with TRBD2. The CDR3 DNA is TGTGCCAGCAGCGGACTAGCAAGTGAGCAGTTCTTC. Its translation: CASSGLASEQFF.